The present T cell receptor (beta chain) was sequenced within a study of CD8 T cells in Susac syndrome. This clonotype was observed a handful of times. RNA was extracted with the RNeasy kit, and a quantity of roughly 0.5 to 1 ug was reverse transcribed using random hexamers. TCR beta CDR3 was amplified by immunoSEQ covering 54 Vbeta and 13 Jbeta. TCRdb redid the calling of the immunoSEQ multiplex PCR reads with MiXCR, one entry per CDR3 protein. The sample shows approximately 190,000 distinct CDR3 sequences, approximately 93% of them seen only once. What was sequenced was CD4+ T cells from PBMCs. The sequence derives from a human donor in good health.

CDR3 sequence: CASSSGANYGYTF. CDR3 DNA sequence: TGTGCCAGCTCTAGTGGGGCTAACTATGGCTACACCTTC. V and J are TRBV12-3 or TRBV12-4 and TRBJ1-2; D call uncertain. The CDR3 is 13 amino acids. The V gene lost 8 bases and the J gene lost 0 bases, with 10 bases spanning the gap.